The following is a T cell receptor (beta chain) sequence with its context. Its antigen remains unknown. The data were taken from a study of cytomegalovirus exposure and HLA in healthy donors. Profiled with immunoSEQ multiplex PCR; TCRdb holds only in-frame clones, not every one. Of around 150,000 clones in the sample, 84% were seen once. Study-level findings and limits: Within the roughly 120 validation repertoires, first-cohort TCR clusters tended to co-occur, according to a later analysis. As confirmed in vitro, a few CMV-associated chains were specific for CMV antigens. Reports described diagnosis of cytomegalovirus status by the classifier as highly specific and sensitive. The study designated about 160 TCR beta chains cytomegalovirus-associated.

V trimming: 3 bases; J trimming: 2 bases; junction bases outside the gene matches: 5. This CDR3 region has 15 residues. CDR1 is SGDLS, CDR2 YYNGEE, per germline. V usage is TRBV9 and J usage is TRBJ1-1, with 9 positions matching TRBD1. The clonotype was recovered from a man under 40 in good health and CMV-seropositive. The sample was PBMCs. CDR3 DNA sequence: TGTGCCAGCAGCGGAGGGACAGGGTACAACACTGAAGCTTTCTTT. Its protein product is CASSGGTGYNTEAFF.